This T cell receptor beta chain was sequenced for a study of cytomegalovirus exposure and HLA in healthy donors. Turning to the study itself: About 179 million T cells yielded some 120 million unique TCR beta sequences in earlier analysis.

Study-wide results and limits: Earlier analysis looked at TCR beta V segments, and most were productive about 87% or about 30% of the time. Among the most significant clusters, several appeared linked to common viral pathogens in a later analysis. Reportedly, TCR beta sequences accurately predicted HLA-A and HLA-B alleles in most subjects.

CDR1 and CDR2 (germline): MNHNY, SVGAGI (reference sequence). The length of the CDR3 is 14 residues. V lost 2 bases to trimming and J lost 0 bases, with 7 bases between them. PCR amplification relied on 60 Vbeta primers (plus 13 Jbeta primers). The repertoire was sequenced with immunoSEQ multiplex PCR; TCRdb's copy has only in-frame clones and lacks some. The data contain under 200,000 clones, 84% of them singletons. Comment on this clone: Its antigen is unidentified.

Input material: PBMCs. The receptor's source is a man aged 25 to 40 in good health and CMV-seronegative. V is TRBV6-6 and J is TRBJ1-1, with D possibly being TRBD1 (5 bases). The CDR3 here is CASSYQGMNTEAFF. The DNA of the CDR3 is TGTGCCAGCAGTTACCAGGGTATGAACACTGAAGCTTTCTTT.